This T cell receptor beta chain was sequenced in a study of blood T cell repertoires in COVID-19. Study-wide background: COVID-19 samples collected from the United States, Italy and Spain covered acute and convalescent phases. Sample material is recorded as cDNA or gDNA derived from T cells, B-cell-depleted T cells, or PBMCs.

With V trimmed by 2 bases and J by 5 bases, 6 bases remained unmatched. Germline V CDR1 and CDR2: SGHRS, YFSETQ. CDR3 length: 16 amino acids. Methods used by the authors: Researchers report that nucleated cell counts were estimated from reference gene primer amplification. Profiling relied on immunoSEQ multiplex PCR, and the TCRdb table lists in-frame clones only, not all of them. From that table come the V and J calls and clone size; the DNA was used to work out D and trimming. Among approximately 260,000 clones listed, approximately 87% were seen once. The rearrangement uses TRBV5-1 and TRBJ2-1, with 11 positions matching TRBD2. This receptor was taken from a man aged 55 to 70 who had recovered from COVID-19. The sample was peripheral blood. CDR3: CASSFGLAGGHNEQFF. The CDR3 DNA follows: TGCGCCAGCAGCTTTGGTCTAGCGGGAGGTCACAATGAGCAGTTCTTC. Using reference TRBV5-1 and TRBJ2-1 for the parts outside the CDR3, the full variable domain is KAGVTQTPRYLIKTRGQQVTLSCSPISGHRSVSWYQQTPGQGLQFLFEYFSETQRNKGNFPGRFSGRQFSNSRSEMNVSTLELGDSALYLCASSFGLAGGHNEQFFGPGTRLTVL.